The 9 T cell receptor beta chains below were found in one sample sequenced in a study of identical twins. One entry per CDR3 protein, called by TCRdb with MiXCR from the 5' RACE reads. The sample lists hundreds of thousands of distinct CDR3 sequences; 9% to 15% were seen once. A further study also used this sample, focusing on yellow fever vaccine responses in identical twins.

Sequenced material: CD8+ T cells sorted from blood. The receptors were gathered from a woman under 30 in good health.

The chain couples TRBV6-5 to TRBJ1-2, with D uncertain. Germline loops: CDR1 MNHEY, CDR2 SVGAGI. Trimming took off 2 bases at V and 3 bases at J, with 10 bases between the two ends. The CDR3 consists of 14 residues. This CDR3 is CASSYARLDYGYTF. In DNA form, the CDR3 reads TGTGCCAGCAGTTACGCGCGGTTGGACTATGGCTACACCTTC.

In its sample, this clonotype was seen a few times. The rearrangement joins TRBV25-1 to TRBJ1-5; D is uncertain. This CDR3 comprises 15 residues. In germline, CDR1 is MGHDK, CDR2 SYGVNS. Deletions cut 5 bases from V and 2 bases from J, with 13 bases between. The CDR3 loop is CASSPRRRRNQPQHF. Written as DNA, the CDR3 is TGTGCCAGCAGTCCCCGGAGGCGCCGCAATCAGCCCCAGCATTTT.

This clonotype was seen many times. The rearrangement joins TRBV20-1 to TRBJ2-3; 7 bases are shared with TRBD2. CDR3 size: 16 residues. Losses at the gene ends were 3 bases for V and 2 bases for J; bases not matched to a gene: 11. Germline V lookup: CDR1 DFQATT, CDR2 SNEGSKA (reference sequence). CDR3 loop: CSASAAGAMNTDTQYF. The CDR3 nucleotides read TGCAGTGCTAGTGCGGCGGGAGCTATGAACACAGATACGCAGTATTTT.

This clonotype was recorded a few times. V is TRBV12-3 or TRBV12-4 and J is TRBJ1-4, with D uncertain. Deletions cut 8 bases from V and 4 bases from J, with 23 bases between. The CDR3 loop spans 17 amino acids. CDR3 coding DNA: TGTGCCAGCGGGCAAGACCCAAGCCGCGGCTATAATGAAAAACTGTTTTTT. Translated: CASGQDPSRGYNEKLFF.

This clonotype was seen a few times. The chain recombines TRBV10-3 with TRBJ1-2; 10 nucleotides agree with TRBD1. The germline V gene has CDR1 ENHRY and CDR2 SYGVKD. This CDR3 contains 17 residues. V lost 0 bases and J lost 5; bases outside the gene matches: 9. The CDR3 loop is CAISESGTGDNYYGYTF. In DNA form, the CDR3 reads TGTGCCATCAGTGAGTCGGGGACAGGGGATAACTATTATGGCTACACCTTC.

The chain carries TRBV7-9 and TRBJ1-1; TRBD1 might be the D (6 bases). The CDR3 runs to 15 residues. Trimming took off 5 bases at V and 1 base at J, with 14 bases between the two ends. Germline V lookup: CDR1 SEHNR, CDR2 FQNEAQ (reference sequence). This chain's CDR3 is CASSAPLGGNTEAFF. The CDR3 region has the DNA TGTGCCAGCAGCGCCCCGCTAGGGGGGAACACTGAAGCTTTCTTT.

This clonotype was detected ten times or more. The chain links TRBV7-9 to TRBJ2-1, with D maybe TRBD1 (5 bases). The V end lost 3 bases, the J end lost 0 bases, and 9 bases lay between the germline ends. Germline CDR1 reads SEHNR; CDR2 reads FQNEAQ (reference sequence). The CDR3 has 15 amino acids. CDR3 in DNA: TGTGCCAGCAGCTTCTCGGACACCTCCTACAATGAGCAGTTCTTC. Its translation: CASSFSDTSYNEQFF.

The V gene is TRBV4-1, the J gene TRBJ2-7; tentatively, D is TRBD1 (6 bases). With 2 bases removed from V and 1 base from J, the gap between germline ends came to 12 bases. The CDR3 is made up of 15 amino acids. CDR1 and CDR2 (germline): MGHRA, YSYEKL. The CDR3 loop is CASSQTQGPSYEQYF. The CDR3, as DNA: TGCGCCAGCAGCCAAACACAGGGCCCTTCCTACGAGCAGTACTTC.

This clonotype was picked up a small number of times. The chain employs TRBV2 and TRBJ2-7; TRBD1 matches at 7 bases. The CDR3 consists of 13 residues. Looked up from germline, CDR1 is SNHLY and CDR2 is FYNNEI. The ends lost 8 bases at V and 3 bases at J; junction bases unmatched: 7. CDR3 sequence reads: CASGRTGGYEQYF. Written as DNA, the CDR3 is TGTGCCAGCGGTCGGACAGGAGGCTACGAGCAGTACTTC.